The present entry profiles one TCR beta chain with its context. What it recognizes is unknown. The germline V gene encodes CDR1 KGHSH and CDR2 LQKENI. CDR3 size: 16 residues. Trimming shortened V by 3 bases and J by 7 bases, and 20 bases separated the two germline ends. These data come from a study of TIL therapy for anti-PD-1-resistant metastatic lung cancer. Whole-study context: Tumors carried a median about 1.5 non-synonymous mutations per megabase. General study points: After infusion, TIL clonotypes partly replaced peripheral T cells and declined over months.

This was the immunoSEQ v3 assay. Sequencing depth was 1.9 million or so read pairs for survey level, about 5-6 million for deep. This table comes from immunoSEQ multiplex PCR, and its TCRdb copy is limited to in-frame clones, with some not included. The sample lists 30,000 or so clones; 74% were seen once. Time point reported: pre-treatment sample, taken before nivolumab and TIL therapy. The chain employs TRBV18 and TRBJ2-3; TRBD1 is a possible D gene (6 bases). This sequence originates from a woman between 30 and 79 years old with non-small cell lung cancer. Sequenced material: blood, taken at baseline. The CDR3: CASSPVGTPPGNTQYF. In DNA form, the CDR3 reads TGTGCCAGCTCACCGGTCGGGACACCCCCGGGGAATACGCAGTATTTT.